This TCR beta chain was identified in a study of spatial heterogeneity in lung cancer. The CDR3 extends over 14 amino acids. Trimming took off 6 bases at V and 0 bases at J, with 9 bases between the two ends. Germline CDR1 and CDR2: SNHLY and FYNNEI. Using its own MiXCR run on the 5' RACE reads, TCRdb lists one record per CDR3 protein. This table has around 98,000 distinct CDR3 sequences, 15% to 20% appearing once. Time point in this sample: blood at routine non-recurrence follow-up after resection. Whole RNA, which was extracted from tumor, nontumor lung tissue or frozen PBMC, was sequenced without any cell sorting.

The material sequenced was PBMCs, taken at follow-up. This sequence joins TRBV2 and TRBJ1-3; D unresolved. The clonotype comes from a male donor with early-stage non-small cell lung cancer. DNA of the CDR3: TGTGCCAGCAGCATTTCCCACTCTGGAAACACCATATATTTT. It encodes CASSISHSGNTIYF. The full variable domain, its missing parts supplied by reference TRBV2 and TRBJ1-3, is EPEVTQTPSHQVTQMGQEVILRCVPISNHLYFYWYRQILGQKVEFLVSFYNNEISEKSEIFDDQFSVERPDGSNFTLKIRSTKLEDSAMYFCASSISHSGNTIYFGEGSWLTVV.